The clone carrying this T cell receptor beta chain was seen a few times. Since no conserved phenylalanine or tryptophan closes the CDR3, a read error is the likely cause. This sample was taken from a study of metastatic and nonmetastatic thyroid tumors. Patients were all untreated before their thyroid surgery. With MiXCR, TCRdb called clones anew from the PCR reads. The data show approximately 21,000 clones, roughly 27% seen once. This CDR3 region has 16 residues. CDR1 KGHDR and CDR2 SFDVKD come from the germline V gene. J gave up 0 bases and V 1 base, and 1 base lay outside the gene matches. The genes are TRBV24-1 and TRBJ2-5; TRBD2 agrees at 10 bases. Sequenced material: tumor tissue. The receptor was isolated from a male donor with papillary thyroid cancer or a benign thyroid nodule (not recorded which). Some clones in this sample may be carry-over from other donors' samples. DNA of the CDR3: TGTGCCACCAGTGATTTTACTAGCGGGAACCAAGAGACCCAGTACATC. It encodes CATSDFTSGNQETQYI.